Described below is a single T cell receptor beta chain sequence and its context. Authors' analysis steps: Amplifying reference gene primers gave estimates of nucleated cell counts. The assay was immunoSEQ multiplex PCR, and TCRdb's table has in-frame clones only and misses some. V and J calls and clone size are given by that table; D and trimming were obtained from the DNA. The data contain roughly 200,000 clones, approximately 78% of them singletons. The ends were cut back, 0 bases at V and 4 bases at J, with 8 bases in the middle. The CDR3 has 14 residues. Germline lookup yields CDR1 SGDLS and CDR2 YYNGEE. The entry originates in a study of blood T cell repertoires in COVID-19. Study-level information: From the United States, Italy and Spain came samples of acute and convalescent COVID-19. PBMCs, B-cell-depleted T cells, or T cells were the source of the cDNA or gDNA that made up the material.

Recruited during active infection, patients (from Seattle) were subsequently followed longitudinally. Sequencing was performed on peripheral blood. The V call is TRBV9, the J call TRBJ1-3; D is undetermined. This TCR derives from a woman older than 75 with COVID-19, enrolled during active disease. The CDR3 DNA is TGTGCCAGCAGCGTAGACGGTTCGGGAAACACCATATATTTT. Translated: CASSVDGSGNTIYF.